This passage covers 11 T cell receptor beta chains from one sample sequenced in a study of PD-L1 blockade in urothelial cancer. Libraries were prepared by immunoSEQ multiplex PCR; TCRdb keeps only in-frame clonotypes and omits some of them. Of tens of thousands of clones listed, about 80% are singletons. This specimen was PBMCs, taken around atezolizumab (anti-PD-L1) treatment. The source of these receptors is a man aged 65-85 years with urothelial cancer.

The rearrangement links TRBV9 to TRBJ2-1; D is perhaps TRBD2 (5 bases). The V gene lost 1 base and the J gene lost 1 base, with 9 bases spanning the gap. Germline assignment: CDR1 SGDLS and CDR2 YYNGEE. This CDR3 comprises 15 residues. This chain's CDR3 is CASSVRGFSYNEQFF. The CDR3 bases are TGTGCCAGCAGCGTACGAGGGTTTTCCTACAATGAGCAGTTCTTC.

The chain combines TRBV6-1 with TRBJ1-1, with D possibly being TRBD1 (6 bases). CDR3 length: 10 residues. V lost 7 bases, J lost 11 bases, and 11 bases lay in between. Germline assignment: CDR1 MNHNS and CDR2 SASEGT. This CDR3 reads CASNRERAFF. CDR3 bases: TGTGCCAGCAACAGGGAACGGGCTTTCTTT.

This clone was detected only a few times. V gene TRBV7-3 combines with J gene TRBJ2-2; 8 bases align to TRBD2. Germline loops: CDR1 SGHTA, CDR2 FQGTGA. Losses at the gene ends were 2 bases for V and 6 bases for J; bases not matched to a gene: 11. The CDR3 spans 17 residues. For the CDR3, the DNA is TGTGCCAGCAGCTTATCCCCCGGACTAGCCGTATCCGGGGAGCTGTTTTTT. Translated, it gives CASSLSPGLAVSGELFF.

V and J are TRBV7-3 and TRBJ2-3, with D possibly matching TRBD2 (7 bases). CDR1 is SGHTA and CDR2 is FQGTGA in the germline V gene. CDR3 size: 15 residues. V lost 5 bases to trimming and J lost 2 bases, with 14 bases between them. The DNA for the CDR3 is TGTGCCAGCAGCCTTAGGGGGGGCCTCACAGATACGCAGTATTTT. It is translated as CASSLRGGLTDTQYF.

J is TRBJ1-5 and V is TRBV5-5; D is perhaps TRBD1 (5 bases). With 2 bases removed from V and 4 bases from J, the gap between germline ends came to 7 bases. The CDR3 length is 13 residues. From germline, CDR1 is SGHKS and CDR2 YYEKEE (reference sequence). CDR3 protein: CASSFGGNQPQHF. The CDR3 nucleotides are TGTGCCAGCAGCTTTGGGGGGAATCAGCCCCAGCATTTT.

This clone has more than one count but fewer than ten. The chain joins TRBV6-5 to TRBJ1-2; 8 bases are shared with TRBD1. This CDR3 contains 15 residues. V dropped 6 bases and J dropped 4; count of bases not matched to a gene: 10. CDR1 and CDR2 (germline): MNHEY, SVGAGI. CDR3 sequence: CASRTQGALPYGYTF. The DNA of the CDR3 is TGTGCCAGCAGGACCCAGGGGGCCCTTCCCTATGGCTACACCTTC.

This clone was seen once. The chain is built from TRBV18 and TRBJ2-2, with 10 bases identical to TRBD1. The CDR3 loop spans 19 amino acids. V dropped 3 bases and J dropped 4; count of bases not matched to a gene: 14. The V gene's germline CDR1 is KGHSH and CDR2 LQKENI. The DNA for the CDR3 is TGTGCCAGCTCACCGGCAAATCGACAGGGGGCCCGGGTCACCGGGGAGCTGTTTTTT. This sequence encodes CASSPANRQGARVTGELFF.

The CDR3 reads CASSLDIMRLANSYEQYF. Here the CDR3 DNA reads TGTGCCAGCAGCTTAGATATAATGCGACTAGCCAACTCCTACGAGCAGTACTTC. This chain links TRBV7-2 with TRBJ2-7, with 7 bases aligning to TRBD2. This CDR3 has 18 residues. Looked up from germline, CDR1 is SGHTA and CDR2 is FQGNSA. Losses at the gene ends were 1 base for V and 0 bases for J; bases not matched to a gene: 12.

V is TRBV6-1 and J is TRBJ2-3; TRBD2 matches 8 bases. Germline-derived CDR1 and CDR2 are MNHNS and SASEGT. V trimming: 2 bases; J trimming: 4 bases; junction bases outside the gene matches: 8. The CDR3 spans 16 residues. CDR3 residues: CASSEFSGTSADTQYF. CDR3 DNA sequence: TGTGCCAGCAGTGAATTTAGCGGGACCTCAGCAGATACGCAGTATTTT.

The chain is built from TRBV7-2 and TRBJ2-3; D unclear. The CDR3 spans 15 residues. Germline CDR1 reads SGHTA; CDR2 reads FQGNSA. Trimming shortened V by 7 bases and J by 3 bases, and 17 bases separated the two germline ends. CDR3 DNA sequence: TGTGCCAGCACCACTCAGGCACAGAAAACAGATACGCAGTATTTT. This sequence encodes CASTTQAQKTDTQYF.

The chain carries TRBV4-3 and TRBJ2-1; D uncertain. The V gene's germline CDR1 is LGHNA and CDR2 YSLEER. With 4 bases removed from V and 1 base from J, the gap between germline ends came to 11 bases. The CDR3 is made up of 15 amino acids. The CDR3 reads CASSPQVLSYNEQFF. DNA of the CDR3: TGCGCCAGCAGCCCCCAGGTATTATCCTACAATGAGCAGTTCTTC.